Below, 28 T cell receptor beta chains from the same sample are listed, as sequenced in a study of post-analysis software for immune sequencing data. Unique molecular identifiers were carried by the TCR beta cDNA libraries. TCRdb reanalysed the PCR reads using MiXCR and keeps one entry per CDR3 protein. The sample holds roughly 620,000 distinct CDR3 sequences, 44% seen once. These receptors' targets are unknown. Study conclusions and caveats: Compared with controls, patients had more of about 5 TRBV segments, including TRBV5-6, TRBV5-1 and TRBV20-1.

Sequences were obtained from blood. The origin of the receptors is a girl between 5 and 17 years old with multiple sclerosis.

Only a few counts were recorded for this clonotype. The genes are TRBV12-3 or TRBV12-4 and TRBJ2-5; TRBD1 matches at 7 bases. The V gene end was trimmed by 1 base and the J gene end by 7 bases; junction bases not matched to a gene: 6. This CDR3 has 14 amino acids. CDR3 sequence (DNA): TGTGCCAGCAGTTTAGGACAGGGCCTCGGGACCCAGTACTTC. This encodes CASSLGQGLGTQYF.

The V call is TRBV13, the J call TRBJ2-5; the D gene is possibly TRBD1 (5 bases). Germline CDR1 PRHDT, CDR2 FYEKMQ (reference sequence). The CDR3 is made up of 14 amino acids. V was shortened by 1 base and J by 5 bases, with 11 bases between the two germline ends. The CDR3, as DNA: TGTGCCAGCAGCTTAGAAACAGGCCGGGAGACCCAGTACTTC. Residues: CASSLETGRETQYF.

V and J are TRBV7-6 and TRBJ2-1; D is unresolved. Germline CDR1 is SGHVS and CDR2 is FNYEAQ. This CDR3 comprises 12 residues. The ends were cut back, 8 bases at V and 3 bases at J, with 8 bases in the middle. CDR3 bases: TGTGCCAGCGGATCCGACTACAATGAGCAGTTCTTC. It is translated as CASGSDYNEQFF.

The chain joins TRBV6-2 or TRBV6-3 to TRBJ1-2; TRBD1 might be the D (5 bases). CDR1 is MNHEY, CDR2 SVGEGT, per germline. V was shortened by 3 bases and J by 6 bases, with 11 bases between the two germline ends. CDR3 length: 13 residues. This chain's CDR3 is CASSYGRADGYTF. The CDR3 DNA follows: TGTGCCAGCAGTTATGGCAGGGCTGATGGCTACACCTTC.

The chain couples TRBV12-3 or TRBV12-4 to TRBJ2-7; D assignment may be TRBD1 or TRBD2 (5 bases each). V was cut by 2 bases and J by 1 base, with 18 bases left in between. This CDR3 spans 17 amino acids. Here the CDR3 reads CASSLLTGLANSYEQYF. CDR3 sequence (DNA): TGTGCCAGCAGTTTATTGACGGGGCTAGCCAATTCCTACGAGCAGTACTTC.

The V gene is TRBV10-3, the J gene TRBJ1-2; 10 positions match TRBD1. The CDR3 sequence is 16 residues long. Germline loops: CDR1 ENHRY, CDR2 SYGVKD. V gave up 2 bases and J gave up 8 bases; unmatched junction bases: 11. DNA of the CDR3: TGTGCCATCAGTGAGACCCACGGGACAGGGGATGGAGGCTACACCTTC. Its translation is CAISETHGTGDGGYTF.

This chain connects TRBV5-5 to TRBJ2-3; possible D gene TRBD2, 6 bases. V shed 1 base and J shed 4 bases, with 7 bases lying between them. The CDR3 covers 13 residues. Germline V gene lookup returns CDR1 SGHKS and CDR2 YYEKEE (reference sequence). The chain's CDR3 is CASSLWGADTQYF. The CDR3 DNA reads as TGTGCCAGCAGCTTGTGGGGGGCAGATACGCAGTATTTT.

This clonotype was counted between two and nine times. The chain combines TRBV7-8 with TRBJ2-1; D is possibly TRBD2 (7 bases). V dropped 2 bases and J dropped 3 bases, with 14 bases sitting between them. This CDR3 is 16 amino acids long. Germline CDR1 reads SGHVS; CDR2 reads FQNEAQ. The CDR3 here is CASSLPRRGHYNEQFF. The CDR3 DNA follows: TGTGCCAGCAGCTTACCCCGGCGGGGGCACTACAATGAGCAGTTCTTC.

This clonotype was counted only a few times. The chain recombines TRBV10-3 with TRBJ2-1; 12 positions agree with TRBD2. The CDR3 loop spans 16 amino acids. Germline assignment: CDR1 ENHRY and CDR2 SYGVKD. The V gene end was trimmed by 3 bases and the J gene end by 4 bases; junction bases not matched to a gene: 4. The CDR3 protein is CAISDTLAGGYNEQFF. The CDR3 bases are TGTGCCATCAGTGATACCCTAGCGGGGGGGTACAATGAGCAGTTCTTC.

The chain recombines TRBV7-2 with TRBJ2-5; either TRBD1 or TRBD2 may supply D (5 bases each). Trimming cost V 5 bases and J 1 base, with 11 bases left between them. Germline V lookup: CDR1 SGHTA, CDR2 FQGNSA. This CDR3 comprises 14 residues. For the CDR3, the DNA is TGTGCCAGCAGCCCGGGGCAGGTCCAAGAGACCCAGTACTTC. Translating gives CASSPGQVQETQYF.

The chain combines TRBV25-1 with TRBJ2-1; TRBD2 matches 11 bases. Trimming at V came to 6 bases and at J to 5 bases, leaving 3 bases not matched to a gene. Germline V CDR1 and CDR2: MGHDK, SYGVNS. The CDR3 consists of 14 residues. Here the CDR3 reads CASRASGGHNEQFF. The CDR3 coding sequence is TGTGCCAGCAGGGCTAGCGGGGGGCACAATGAGCAGTTCTTC. Based on the CDR3 plus reference TRBV25-1 and TRBJ2-1, the full variable domain is EADIYQTPRYLVIGTGKKITLECSQTMGHDKMYWYQQDPGMELHLIHYSYGVNSTEKGDLSSESTVSRIRTEHFPLTLESARPSHTSQYLCASRASGGHNEQFFGPGTRLTVL.

This clonotype was recorded once. The chain combines TRBV4-1 with TRBJ2-7, with D perhaps matching TRBD1 (5 bases). The CDR3 runs 13 residues. Per the germline V gene, CDR1 is MGHRA and CDR2 is YSYEKL. V lost 4 bases to trimming and J lost 3 bases, with 10 bases between them. CDR3 in amino acids: CASSPNRLYEQYF. CDR3 bases: TGCGCCAGCAGCCCGAACAGGCTCTACGAGCAGTACTTC.

This chain joins TRBV10-3 and TRBJ2-5, with D perhaps matching TRBD1 (6 bases). The V gene's germline CDR1 is ENHRY and CDR2 SYGVKD. The CDR3 is 13 amino acids. V was clipped by 11 bases and J by 5 bases, with 18 bases between them. CDR3 in amino acids: CAARQEDGETQYF. The CDR3 DNA reads TGTGCCGCAAGACAGGAAGATGGGGAGACCCAGTACTTC.

The chain is built from TRBV12-3 or TRBV12-4 and TRBJ1-5; 7 bases are shared with TRBD1. The CDR3 contains 16 residues. The junction had 8 bases not matched to a gene; V was cut back by 6 bases and J by 0 bases. The CDR3 DNA follows: TGTGCCAGCAGCTTACGCACAGGGGCTAGCAATCAGCCCCAGCATTTT. Its protein is CASSLRTGASNQPQHF.

A few counts support this clonotype. The V call is TRBV7-2, the J call TRBJ2-7; the D gene could be TRBD1 or TRBD2 (5 bases each). This CDR3 spans 14 amino acids. The V end lost 1 base, the J end lost 7 bases, and 14 bases lay between the germline ends. Germline V gene data show CDR1 as SGHTA and CDR2 as FQGNSA. For the CDR3, the DNA is TGTGCCAGCAGCTTAGGAGGGGCTCGGCGGGAGCAGTACTTC. Amino acid sequence: CASSLGGARREQYF.

Note on this clonotype: A clone one base away is much larger, so this may be a read error. Here the CDR3 DNA reads TGCGCCAGCAGCTCGGAGGTGAACACTGAAGCTTTCTTT. This encodes CASSSEVNTEAFF. The chain is built from TRBV5-1 and TRBJ1-1; D call uncertain. Germline lookup yields CDR1 SGHRS and CDR2 YFSETQ. V lost 3 bases to trimming and J lost 0 bases, with 6 bases between them. The CDR3 is 13 amino acids. The whole variable domain, remainder taken from reference TRBV5-1 and TRBJ1-1, is KAGVTQTPRYLIKTRGQQVTLSCSPISGHRSVSWYQQTPGQGLQFLFEYFSETQRNKGNFPGRFSGRQFSNSRSEMNVSTLELGDSALYLCASSSEVNTEAFFGQGTRLTVV.

This clonotype was detected a few times. The genes are TRBV29-1 and TRBJ1-1; maybe TRBD1 (6 bases). The germline V gene encodes CDR1 SQVTM and CDR2 ANQGSEA. Between the trimmed V and J ends, which lost 7 bases and 4 bases, there was a span of 19 bases. This CDR3 has 14 residues. The CDR3 loop reads CSGERTAWGTEAFF. The CDR3 bases are TGCAGCGGTGAGAGGACAGCTTGGGGCACTGAAGCTTTCTTT.

This chain joins TRBV6-1 and TRBJ2-7, with unresolved D. Trimming cost V 0 bases and J 3 bases, with 15 bases left between them. The CDR3 is made up of 16 amino acids. Germline loops: CDR1 MNHNS, CDR2 SASEGT. DNA of the CDR3: TGTGCCAGCAGTGAAGCGTCCGGCCAAGGCAGCTACGAGCAGTACTTC. Translated: CASSEASGQGSYEQYF.

The table lists this clonotype with a few counts. This rearrangement joins TRBV12-5 to TRBJ2-3; D not resolved. V shed 1 base and J shed 0 bases, with 8 bases lying between them. Germline CDR1 reads LGHNT; CDR2 reads FRNRAP. The CDR3 covers 15 residues. Here the CDR3 DNA reads TGTGCTAGTGGTTTGGGAGGCCCAAGCACAGATACGCAGTATTTT. Translation: CASGLGGPSTDTQYF.

This clonotype has a single count. The rearrangement uses TRBV9 and TRBJ1-2; a possible D gene is TRBD1 (6 bases). This CDR3 region has 14 residues. The V gene's germline CDR1 is SGDLS and CDR2 YYNGEE. Trimming removed 6 bases from V and 8 bases from J, with 20 bases in between. This CDR3 reads CASNSDRLLGGYTF. CDR3 bases: TGTGCCAGCAATTCGGACAGACTCCTCGGAGGCTACACCTTC.

As to this clonotype: One junction end does not reproduce the germline sequence, and a read error may be involved. The chain couples TRBV5-6 to TRBJ2-1; D is unclear. CDR1 is SGHDT, CDR2 YYEEEE, per germline. This CDR3 region has 12 residues. CDR3 DNA sequence: TGCGCCAGCAGCCTACCGATGAATGAGCAGTTCTTC. The encoded protein is CASSLPMNEQFF.

The chain links TRBV29-1 to TRBJ2-7, with D perhaps being TRBD1 or TRBD2 (5 bases each). The CDR3 extends over 12 amino acids. CDR1 and CDR2 (germline): SQVTM, ANQGSEA. V lost 5 bases and J lost 3, with 11 bases in between. The CDR3 loop is CSVPGTDYEQYF. The CDR3 DNA sequence: TGCAGCGTTCCCGGGACGGACTACGAGCAGTACTTC.

This clonotype has just one count. The chain combines TRBV12-3 or TRBV12-4 with TRBJ1-2; D is ambiguous. The V end lost 7 bases, the J end lost 6 bases, and 15 bases lay between the germline ends. The CDR3 contains 13 residues. The CDR3: CASTMDWAHGYTF. The CDR3, as DNA: TGTGCCAGCACCATGGACTGGGCCCATGGCTACACCTTC.

This clonotype occurred a few times. The gene calls are TRBV7-2 and TRBJ2-7; 7 positions agree with TRBD1. In germline, CDR1 is SGHTA, CDR2 FQGNSA. V dropped 4 bases and J dropped 0; count of bases not matched to a gene: 6. The CDR3 loop spans 15 amino acids. The CDR3 region has the DNA TGTGCCAGCAGCTCCGCCGGGACAGTCTCCTACGAGCAGTACTTC. Residues: CASSSAGTVSYEQYF.

This rearrangement joins TRBV4-2 to TRBJ2-1, with a possible D match to TRBD2 (6 bases). The CDR3 contains 17 residues. V lost 0 bases, J lost 3 bases, and 15 bases lay in between. Looked up from germline, CDR1 is LGHNA and CDR2 is YNFKEQ. DNA for the CDR3: TGTGCCAGCAGCCAAGATCTGCAGGAGGGCCTCTACAATGAGCAGTTCTTC. It yields the protein CASSQDLQEGLYNEQFF.

The V call is TRBV2, the J call TRBJ2-4, with a weak D call TRBD2 (6 bases). Near its end, the DNA agrees better with TRBJ2-7, so the J call may be wrong. CDR1 is SNHLY, CDR2 FYNNEI, per germline. This CDR3 region has 18 residues. This chain's CDR3 is CASRMERRRGKSGSEQYF. CDR3 in DNA: TGTGCCAGCAGAATGGAACGACGCCGTGGGAAATCCGGGAGCGAGCAGTACTTC.

The rearrangement links TRBV7-9 to TRBJ2-7; 9 bases are shared with TRBD2. This CDR3 is built from 18 residues. The V gene end was trimmed by 4 bases and the J gene end by 2 bases; junction bases not matched to a gene: 15. Germline CDR1 reads SEHNR; CDR2 reads FQNEAQ (reference sequence). The CDR3 coding sequence is TGTGCCAGCAGCTCCCCAGGGGTAGCGGGAGAAGCCCCCTACGAGCAGTACTTC. Translation: CASSSPGVAGEAPYEQYF.

This chain links TRBV6-4 with TRBJ2-1, with TRBD2 matching 7 bases. The V gene's germline CDR1 is MRHNA and CDR2 SNTAGT. The length of the CDR3 is 15 residues. Trimming at V came to 6 bases and at J to 2 bases, leaving 7 bases not matched to a gene. The CDR3 loop is CASSPGEGPYNEQFF. CDR3 DNA sequence: TGTGCCAGCAGCCCGGGGGAGGGACCCTACAATGAGCAGTTCTTC.